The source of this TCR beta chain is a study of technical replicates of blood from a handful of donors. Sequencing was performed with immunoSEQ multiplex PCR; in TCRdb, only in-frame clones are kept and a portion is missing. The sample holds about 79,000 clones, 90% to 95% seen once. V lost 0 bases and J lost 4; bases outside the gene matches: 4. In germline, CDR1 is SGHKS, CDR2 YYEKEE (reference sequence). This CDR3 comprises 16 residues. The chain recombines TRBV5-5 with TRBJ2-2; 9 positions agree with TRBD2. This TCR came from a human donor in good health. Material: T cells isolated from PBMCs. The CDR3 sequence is CASSLGLAEITGELFF. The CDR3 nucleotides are TGTGCCAGCAGCTTGGGACTAGCGGAAATCACCGGGGAGCTGTTTTTT.